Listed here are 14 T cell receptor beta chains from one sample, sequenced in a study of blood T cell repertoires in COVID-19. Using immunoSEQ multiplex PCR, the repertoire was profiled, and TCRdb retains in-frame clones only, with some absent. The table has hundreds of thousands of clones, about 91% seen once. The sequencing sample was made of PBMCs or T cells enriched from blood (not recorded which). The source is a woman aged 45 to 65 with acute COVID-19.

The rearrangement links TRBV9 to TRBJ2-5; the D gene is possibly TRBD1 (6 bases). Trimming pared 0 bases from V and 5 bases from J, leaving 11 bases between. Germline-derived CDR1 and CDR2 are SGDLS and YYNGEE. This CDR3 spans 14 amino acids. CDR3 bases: TGTGCCAGCAGCGTAGTTGGGGGCGGCGAGACCCAGTACTTC. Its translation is CASSVVGGGETQYF. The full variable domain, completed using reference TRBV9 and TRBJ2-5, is DSGVTQTPKHLITATGQRVTLRCSPRSGDLSVYWYQQSLDQGLQFLIQYYNGEERAKGNILERFSAQQFPDLHSELNLSSLELGDSALYFCASSVVGGGETQYFGPGTRLLVL.

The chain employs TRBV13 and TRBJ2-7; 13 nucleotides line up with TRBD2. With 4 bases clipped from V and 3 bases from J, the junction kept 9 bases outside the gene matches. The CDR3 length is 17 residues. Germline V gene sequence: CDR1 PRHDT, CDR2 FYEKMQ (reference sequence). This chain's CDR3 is CASSSRSGTSGIYEQYF. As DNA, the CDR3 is TGTGCCAGCAGCTCCCGCTCCGGGACTAGCGGGATCTACGAGCAGTACTTC.

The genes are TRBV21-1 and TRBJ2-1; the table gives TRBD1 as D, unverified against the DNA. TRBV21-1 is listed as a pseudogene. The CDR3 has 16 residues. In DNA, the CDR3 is TGTGCCAGCAGCAAACCGGACAGGGGGAGAACGGATGAGCAGTTCTTC. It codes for CASSKPDRGRTDEQFF.

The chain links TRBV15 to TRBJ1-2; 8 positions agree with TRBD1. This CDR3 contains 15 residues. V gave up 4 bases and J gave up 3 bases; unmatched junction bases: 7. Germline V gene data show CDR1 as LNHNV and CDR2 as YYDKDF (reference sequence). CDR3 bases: TGTGCCACCAGCACACGACAGGGGAGAGACTATGGCTACACCTTC. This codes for CATSTRQGRDYGYTF.

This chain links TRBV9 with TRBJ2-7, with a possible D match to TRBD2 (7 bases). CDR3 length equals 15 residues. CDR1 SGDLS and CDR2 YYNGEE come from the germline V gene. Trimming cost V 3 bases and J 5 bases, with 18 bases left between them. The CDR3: CASSGGGDVVHEQYF. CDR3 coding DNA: TGTGCCAGCAGCGGAGGGGGGGATGTGGTCCACGAGCAGTACTTC.

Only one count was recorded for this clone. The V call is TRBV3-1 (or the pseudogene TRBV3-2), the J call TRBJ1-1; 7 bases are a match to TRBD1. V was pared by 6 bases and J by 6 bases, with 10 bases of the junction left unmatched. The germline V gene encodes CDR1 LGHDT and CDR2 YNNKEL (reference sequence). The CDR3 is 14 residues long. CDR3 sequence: CASSLGTVYPEAFF. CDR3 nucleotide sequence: TGTGCCAGCAGTCTGGGGACAGTGTACCCTGAAGCTTTCTTT.

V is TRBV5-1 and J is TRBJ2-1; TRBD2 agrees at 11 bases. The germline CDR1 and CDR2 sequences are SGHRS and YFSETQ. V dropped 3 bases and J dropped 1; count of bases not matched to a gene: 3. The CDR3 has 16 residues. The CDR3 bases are TGCGCCAGCAGCTCTCGGACTAGCGGGTCCTACAATGAGCAGTTCTTC. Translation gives CASSSRTSGSYNEQFF.

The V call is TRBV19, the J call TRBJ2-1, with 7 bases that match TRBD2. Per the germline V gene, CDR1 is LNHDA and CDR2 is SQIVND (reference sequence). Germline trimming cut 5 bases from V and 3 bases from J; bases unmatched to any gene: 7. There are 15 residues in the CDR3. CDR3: CASSRSLADYNEQFF. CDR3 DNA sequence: TGTGCCAGTAGTCGATCGCTAGCGGACTACAATGAGCAGTTCTTC.

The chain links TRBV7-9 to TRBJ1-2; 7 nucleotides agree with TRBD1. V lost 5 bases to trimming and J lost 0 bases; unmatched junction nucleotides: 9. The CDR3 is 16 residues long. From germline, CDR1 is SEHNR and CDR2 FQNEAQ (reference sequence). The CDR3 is CASSAPGQRANYGYTF. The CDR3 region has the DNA TGTGCCAGCAGCGCTCCGGGACAGCGTGCTAACTATGGCTACACCTTC.

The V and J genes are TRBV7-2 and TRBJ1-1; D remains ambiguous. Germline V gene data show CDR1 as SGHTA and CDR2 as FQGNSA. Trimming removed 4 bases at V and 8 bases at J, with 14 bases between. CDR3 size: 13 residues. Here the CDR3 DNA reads TGTGCCAGCAGCTCAAATCGCGGTAGAGAAGCTTTCTTT. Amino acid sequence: CASSSNRGREAFF.

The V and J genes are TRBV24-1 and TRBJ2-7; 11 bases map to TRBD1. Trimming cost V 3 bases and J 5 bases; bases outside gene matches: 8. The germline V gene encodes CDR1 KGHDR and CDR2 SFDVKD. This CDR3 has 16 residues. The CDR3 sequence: CATSDADRGRVDEQYF. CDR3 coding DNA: TGTGCCACCAGTGATGCGGACAGGGGGCGAGTGGACGAGCAGTACTTC.

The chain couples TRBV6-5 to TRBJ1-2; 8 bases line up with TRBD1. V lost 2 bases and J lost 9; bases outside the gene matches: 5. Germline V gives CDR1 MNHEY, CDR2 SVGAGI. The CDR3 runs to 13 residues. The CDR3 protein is CASSYPGQGSYTF. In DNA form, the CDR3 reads TGTGCCAGCAGTTACCCAGGACAGGGTAGCTACACCTTC.

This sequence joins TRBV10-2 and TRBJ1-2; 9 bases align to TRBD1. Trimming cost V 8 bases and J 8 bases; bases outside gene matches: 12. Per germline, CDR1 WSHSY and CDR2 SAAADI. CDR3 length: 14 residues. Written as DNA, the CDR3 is TGCGCCAGCCGAATAACAGGGGGCGCTGGAGGCTACACCTTC. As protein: CASRITGGAGGYTF.

This CDR3 is CASSQVGRWNEQFF. The CDR3 DNA is TGCGCCAGCAGCCAAGTTGGCAGGTGGAATGAGCAGTTCTTC. The chain carries TRBV4-1 and TRBJ2-1; D is uncertain. Trimming took 1 base from V and 7 from J, leaving 11 bases between them. CDR1 MGHRA and CDR2 YSYEKL come from the germline V gene. The CDR3 has 14 residues.